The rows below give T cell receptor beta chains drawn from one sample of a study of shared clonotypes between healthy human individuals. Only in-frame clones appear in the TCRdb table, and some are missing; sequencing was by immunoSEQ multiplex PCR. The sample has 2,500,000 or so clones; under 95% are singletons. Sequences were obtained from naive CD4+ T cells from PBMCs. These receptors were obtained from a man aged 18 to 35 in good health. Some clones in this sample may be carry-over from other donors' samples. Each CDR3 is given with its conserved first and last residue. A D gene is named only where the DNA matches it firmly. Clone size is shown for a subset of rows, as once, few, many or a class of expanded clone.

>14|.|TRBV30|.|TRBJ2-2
CAWSLVQESGELFF
TGTGCCTGGAGCCTCGTACAGGAGTCCGGGGAGCTGTTTTTT
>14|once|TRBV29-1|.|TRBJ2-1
CSVRRLGSANEQFF
TGCAGCGTGAGACGTTTGGGAAGTGCCAATGAGCAGTTCTTC
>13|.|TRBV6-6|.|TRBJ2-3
CASSYRHRDTQYF
TGTGCCAGCAGTTACAGGCACAGGGATACGCAGTATTTT
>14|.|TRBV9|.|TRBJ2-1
CASSVVVSAGEQFF
TGTGCCAGCAGCGTAGTCGTAAGCGCCGGGGAGCAGTTCTTC
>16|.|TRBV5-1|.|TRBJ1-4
CASSSIGTLGSEKLFF
TGCGCCAGCAGCTCAATCGGGACCCTTGGGAGTGAAAAACTGTTTTTT
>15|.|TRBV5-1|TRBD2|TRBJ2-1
CASSGIAGANNEQFF
TGCGCCAGCAGCGGGATAGCGGGAGCCAACAATGAGCAGTTCTTC
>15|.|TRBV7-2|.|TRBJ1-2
CASSLRMPGKYGYTF
TGTGCCAGCAGCTTACGGATGCCAGGGAAGTATGGCTACACCTTC
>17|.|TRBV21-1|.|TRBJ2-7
CASSKTGLRRKTYEQYF
TGTGCCAGCAGCAAAACGGGCCTTAGGAGAAAGACCTACGAGCAGTACTTC
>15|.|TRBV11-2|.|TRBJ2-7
CASSRSVRETYEQYF
TGTGCCAGCAGCCGTTCGGTCAGGGAGACCTACGAGCAGTACTTC
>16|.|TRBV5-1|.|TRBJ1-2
CASSRGGLRDNYGYTF
TGCGCCAGCAGCCGGGGCGGATTGAGGGATAACTATGGCTACACCTTC
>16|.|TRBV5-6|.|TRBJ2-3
CASSLGPETSTDTQYF
TGTGCCAGCAGCTTGGGCCCGGAGACTTCCACAGATACGCAGTATTTT
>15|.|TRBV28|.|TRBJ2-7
CASSPRRVTSYEQYF
TGTGCCAGCAGCCCCCGCAGGGTAACCTCCTACGAGCAGTACTTC
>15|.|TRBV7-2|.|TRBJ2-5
CASSLGREGYRTQYF
TGTGCCAGCAGCTTAGGTCGGGAAGGCTATCGGACCCAGTACTTC
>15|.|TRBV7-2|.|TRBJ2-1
CASSLDRSRGIEQFF
TGTGCCAGCAGCTTAGATCGCAGTAGGGGTATTGAGCAGTTCTTC
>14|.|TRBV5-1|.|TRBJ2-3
CASSSWDSTDTQYF
TGCGCCAGCAGCTCCTGGGACAGCACAGATACGCAGTATTTT
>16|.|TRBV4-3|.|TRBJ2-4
CASSQDYGRSRNIQYF
TGCGCCAGCAGCCAAGATTACGGCAGATCACGGAACATTCAGTACTTC
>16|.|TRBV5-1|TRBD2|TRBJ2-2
CASSPLAGANTGELFF
TGCGCCAGCAGCCCACTAGCGGGGGCCAACACCGGGGAGCTGTTTTTT
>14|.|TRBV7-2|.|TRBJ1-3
CASSLGVSGNTIYF
TGTGCCAGCAGCTTAGGGGTTTCGGGAAACACCATATATTTT
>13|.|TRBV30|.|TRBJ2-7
CAWNPGADYEQYF
TGTGCCTGGAACCCGGGCGCTGACTACGAGCAGTACTTC
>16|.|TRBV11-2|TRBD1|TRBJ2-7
CASSFYRGRLSYEQYF
TGTGCCAGCAGCTTCTACAGGGGCCGACTCTCCTACGAGCAGTACTTC
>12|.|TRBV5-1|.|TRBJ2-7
CASMGSSYEQYF
TGCGCCAGCATGGGGAGCTCCTACGAGCAGTACTTC
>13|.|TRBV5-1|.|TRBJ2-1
CASSLQGLDEQFF
TGCGCCAGCAGCTTGCAGGGGTTGGATGAGCAGTTCTTC
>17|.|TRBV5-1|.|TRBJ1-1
CASSLMNTPRTNTEAFF
TGCGCCAGCAGCTTAATGAACACGCCCCGGACGAACACTGAAGCTTTCTTT
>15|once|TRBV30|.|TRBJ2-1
CAWSVDGTQQSEQFF
TGTGCCTGGAGTGTAGATGGGACTCAACAGAGTGAGCAGTTCTTC
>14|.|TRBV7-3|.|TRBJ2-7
CASSLIAGSYEQYF
TGTGCCAGCAGCTTAATTGCCGGGTCCTACGAGCAGTACTTC
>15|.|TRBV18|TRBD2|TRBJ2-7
CASSLGSGKVYEQYF
TGTGCCAGCTCACTCGGTAGCGGGAAGGTCTACGAGCAGTACTTC
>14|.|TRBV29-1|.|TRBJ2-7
CSVEETTSAGEQYF
TGCAGCGTTGAAGAGACGACCTCGGCGGGTGAGCAGTACTTC
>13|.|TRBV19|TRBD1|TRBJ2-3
CATRDRATDTQYF
TGTGCCACAAGGGACAGGGCAACAGATACGCAGTATTTT
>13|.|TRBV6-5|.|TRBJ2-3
CASSRGPLDTQYF
TGTGCCAGCAGCCGAGGACCTCTAGATACGCAGTATTTT
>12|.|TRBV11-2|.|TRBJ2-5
CACGGEGETQYF
TGTGCCTGCGGAGGTGAGGGTGAGACCCAGTACTTC
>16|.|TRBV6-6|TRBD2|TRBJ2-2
CASSGASGTNTGELFF
TGTGCCAGCAGCGGGGCTAGCGGGACGAACACCGGGGAGCTGTTTTTT
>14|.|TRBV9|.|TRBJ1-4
CASSPQDGGRKLFF
TGTGCCAGCAGCCCACAGGACGGGGGTAGAAAACTGTTTTTT
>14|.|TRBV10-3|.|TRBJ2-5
CAISESTGQETQYF
TGTGCCATCAGTGAGTCGACGGGCCAAGAGACCCAGTACTTC
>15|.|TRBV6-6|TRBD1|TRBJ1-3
CASSWDRGTGNTIYF
TGTGCCAGCAGTTGGGACAGGGGGACTGGAAACACCATATATTTT
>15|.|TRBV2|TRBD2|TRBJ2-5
CASDLNYAGGETQYF
TGTGCCAGCGACTTAAACTATGCGGGGGGGGAGACCCAGTACTTC
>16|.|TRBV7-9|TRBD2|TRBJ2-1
CASSGLAGETYNEQFF
TGTGCCAGCAGCGGATTAGCGGGGGAAACCTACAATGAGCAGTTCTTC
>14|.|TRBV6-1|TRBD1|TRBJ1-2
CASKRQGINYGYTF
TGTGCCAGCAAGAGACAGGGAATTAACTATGGCTACACCTTC
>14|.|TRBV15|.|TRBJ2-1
CATSRDRGLAAQFF
TGTGCCACCAGCAGAGATCGTGGTCTAGCCGCGCAGTTCTTC
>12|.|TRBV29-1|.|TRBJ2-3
CSVDRHPDTQYF
TGCAGCGTTGATAGACACCCAGATACGCAGTATTTT
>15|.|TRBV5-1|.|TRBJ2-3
CASSSLQRSTDTQYF
TGCGCCAGCAGCTCCCTTCAGCGGAGCACAGATACGCAGTATTTT
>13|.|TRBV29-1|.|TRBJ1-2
CSVAEDGATGYTF
TGCAGCGTGGCCGAAGACGGAGCCACTGGCTACACCTTC
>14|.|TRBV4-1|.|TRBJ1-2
CASSLSGSLYGYTF
TGCGCCAGCAGCCTCTCCGGGAGCCTCTATGGCTACACCTTC
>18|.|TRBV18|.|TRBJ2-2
CASSPGQFKSGNTGELFF
TGTGCCAGCTCACCCGGACAGTTCAAGAGCGGGAACACCGGGGAGCTGTTTTTT
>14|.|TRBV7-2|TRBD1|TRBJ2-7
CASSLATGKGEQYF
TGTGCCAGCAGCTTAGCGACAGGGAAGGGCGAGCAGTACTTC
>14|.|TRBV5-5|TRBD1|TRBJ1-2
CASSLGQINYGYTF
TGTGCCAGCAGCCTGGGACAGATTAACTATGGCTACACCTTC
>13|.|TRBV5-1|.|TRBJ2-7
CASSEDGWDEQYF
TGCGCCAGCAGCGAGGACGGCTGGGACGAGCAGTACTTC
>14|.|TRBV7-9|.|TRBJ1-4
CASSSWTLNEKLFF
TGTGCCAGCAGCTCTTGGACACTTAATGAAAAACTGTTTTTT
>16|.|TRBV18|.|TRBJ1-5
CASSPPISGNNQPQHF
TGTGCCAGCTCACCACCTATCAGTGGAAACAATCAGCCCCAGCATTTT
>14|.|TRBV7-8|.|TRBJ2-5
CASSPTETQETQYF
TGTGCCAGCAGTCCGACAGAGACCCAAGAGACCCAGTACTTC
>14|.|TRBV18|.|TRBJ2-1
CASSEDGPYNEQFF
TGTGCCAGCTCAGAGGACGGGCCCTACAATGAGCAGTTCTTC
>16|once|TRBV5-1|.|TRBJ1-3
CASRSLPRSSGNTIYF
TGCGCCAGCAGATCTCTTCCCCGGAGCTCTGGAAACACCATATATTTT
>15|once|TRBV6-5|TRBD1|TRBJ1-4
CASSYTTGGNEKLFF
TGTGCCAGCAGTTACACGACAGGGGGAAATGAAAAACTGTTTTTT
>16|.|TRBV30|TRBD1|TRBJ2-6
CAGDRGPTSGANVLTF
TGTGCCGGGGACAGGGGACCTACCTCTGGGGCCAACGTCCTGACTTTC
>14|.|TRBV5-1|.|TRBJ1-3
CASSFGDSGNTIYF
TGCGCCAGCAGCTTTGGGGATTCTGGAAACACCATATATTTT